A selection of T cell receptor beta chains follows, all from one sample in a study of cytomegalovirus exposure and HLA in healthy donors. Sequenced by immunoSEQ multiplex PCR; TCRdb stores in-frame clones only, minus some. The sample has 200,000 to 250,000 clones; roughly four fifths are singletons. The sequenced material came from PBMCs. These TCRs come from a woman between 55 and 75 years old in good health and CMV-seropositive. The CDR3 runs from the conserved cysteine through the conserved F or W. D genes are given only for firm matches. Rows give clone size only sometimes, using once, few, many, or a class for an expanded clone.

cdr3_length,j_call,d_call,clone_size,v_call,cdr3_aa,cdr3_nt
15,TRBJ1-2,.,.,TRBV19,CASSIDAGSGGGYTF,TGTGCCAGTAGTATAGATGCCGGCAGCGGCGGCGGCTACACCTTC
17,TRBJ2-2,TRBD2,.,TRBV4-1,CASSQSSGRAIHGELFF,TGCGCCAGCAGCCAATCAAGCGGGAGGGCCATTCACGGGGAGCTGTTTTTT
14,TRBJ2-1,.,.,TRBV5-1,CASIEGVSYNEQFF,TGCGCCAGCATTGAGGGAGTGTCCTACAATGAGCAGTTCTTC
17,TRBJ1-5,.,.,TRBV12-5,CASGLQKRGDGNQPQHF,TGTGCTAGTGGTTTGCAAAAACGGGGGGATGGCAATCAGCCCCAGCATTTT
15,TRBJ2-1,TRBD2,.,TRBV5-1,CASSFLAGGRDEQFF,TGCGCCAGCAGCTTCCTAGCGGGAGGGAGGGACGAGCAGTTCTTC
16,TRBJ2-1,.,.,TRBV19,CASSKRVGPPYNEQFF,TGTGCCAGTAGTAAGAGGGTTGGGCCGCCCTACAATGAGCAGTTCTTC
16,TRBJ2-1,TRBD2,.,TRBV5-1,CASSLTSGIPYNEQFF,TGCGCCAGCAGCTTGACTAGCGGGATCCCCTACAATGAGCAGTTCTTC
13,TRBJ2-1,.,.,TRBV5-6,CASSLPGMGEQFF,TGTGCCAGCAGCTTGCCGGGGATGGGTGAGCAGTTCTTC
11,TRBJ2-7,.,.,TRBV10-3,CAISPSYEQYF,TGTGCCATCAGCCCCTCCTACGAGCAGTACTTC
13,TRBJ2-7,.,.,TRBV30,CAWSVLPGREQYF,TGTGCCTGGAGTGTATTGCCAGGGCGAGAGCAGTACTTC
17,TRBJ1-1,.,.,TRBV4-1,CASSQGGIGRGNTEAFF,TGCGCCAGCAGCCAAGGAGGGATAGGGAGGGGGAACACTGAAGCTTTCTTT
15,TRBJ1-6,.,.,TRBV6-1,CASSEVEGRNSPLHF,TGTGCCAGCAGTGAGGTCGAGGGTAGAAATTCACCCCTCCACTTT
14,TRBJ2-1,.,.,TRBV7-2,CASSLRNSYNEQFF,TGTGCCAGCAGCCTCAGGAACTCCTACAATGAGCAGTTCTTC
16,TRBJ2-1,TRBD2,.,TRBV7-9,CASTPNGLAGTNEQFF,TGTGCCAGCACCCCCAATGGACTAGCGGGGACTAATGAGCAGTTCTTC
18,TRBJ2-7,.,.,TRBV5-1,CASSHFGAGLGVSYEQYF,TGCGCCAGCAGCCACTTTGGGGCGGGGCTTGGGGTCAGCTACGAGCAGTACTTC
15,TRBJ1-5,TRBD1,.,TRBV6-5,CASSFTGDSNQPQHF,TGTGCCAGCAGTTTCACAGGGGATAGCAATCAGCCCCAGCATTTT
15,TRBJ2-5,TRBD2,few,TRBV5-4,CASSLGTSGQETQYF,TGTGCCAGCAGCTTGGGCACTAGCGGTCAAGAGACCCAGTACTTC
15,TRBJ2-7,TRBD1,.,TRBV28,CASSPQDRGPYEQYF,TGTGCCAGCAGTCCCCAGGACAGGGGCCCCTACGAGCAGTACTTC
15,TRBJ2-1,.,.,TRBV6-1,CASSGRTPPYNEQFF,TGTGCCAGCAGTGGACGGACTCCCCCCTACAATGAGCAGTTCTTC
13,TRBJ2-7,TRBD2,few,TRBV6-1,CASSEGLSYEQYF,TGTGCCAGCAGTGAGGGACTATCCTACGAGCAGTACTTC
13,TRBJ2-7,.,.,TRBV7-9,CASSLTGGYEQYF,TGTGCCAGCAGCTTAACAGGCGGCTACGAGCAGTACTTC
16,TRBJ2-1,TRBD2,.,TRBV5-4,CASSPGGSGSYNEQFF,TGTGCCAGCAGCCCGGGGGGTAGCGGGAGCTACAATGAGCAGTTCTTC
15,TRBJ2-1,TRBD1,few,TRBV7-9,CSSSSYPGQDNEQFF,TGTTCCAGCAGCTCCTATCCGGGACAGGACAATGAGCAGTTCTTC
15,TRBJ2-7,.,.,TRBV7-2,CASSLEGTLSYEQYF,TGTGCCAGCAGCTTAGAAGGGACTCTCTCCTACGAGCAGTACTTC
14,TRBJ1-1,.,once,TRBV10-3,CAISDRQEGTEAFF,TGTGCCATCAGTGACCGACAGGAAGGCACTGAAGCTTTCTTT
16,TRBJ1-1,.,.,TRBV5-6,CASSFGGGTLNTEAFF,TGTGCCAGCAGCTTCGGGGGAGGGACATTAAACACTGAAGCTTTCTTT
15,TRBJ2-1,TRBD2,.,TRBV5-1,CASSKGVAGVNEQFF,TGCGCCAGCAGCAAGGGGGTAGCGGGAGTCAATGAGCAGTTCTTC
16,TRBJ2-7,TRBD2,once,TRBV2,CASIPRAGGHPYEQYF,TGTGCCAGCATCCCCCGCGCGGGAGGACACCCCTACGAGCAGTACTTC
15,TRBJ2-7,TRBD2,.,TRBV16,CASSRQRDGSYEQYF,TGTGCCAGCAGCCGCCAGCGGGACGGGTCCTACGAGCAGTACTTC
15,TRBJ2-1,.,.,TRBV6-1,CAIRPGHAGHNEQFF,TGTGCCATCAGGCCCGGACACGCGGGGCACAATGAGCAGTTCTTC
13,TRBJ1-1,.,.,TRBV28,CASVSDGYTEAFF,TGTGCCAGCGTTAGCGACGGCTACACTGAAGCTTTCTTT
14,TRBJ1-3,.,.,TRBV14,CASSQMGQGNTIYF,TGTGCCAGCAGCCAAATGGGGCAGGGGAACACCATATATTTT
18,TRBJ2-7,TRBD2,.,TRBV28,CASASSGRRTAHTYEQYF,TGTGCCAGCGCCTCTAGCGGGAGACGGACGGCCCATACCTACGAGCAGTACTTC
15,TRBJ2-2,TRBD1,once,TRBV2,CASRVQGVNTGELFF,TGTGCCAGCAGAGTACAGGGGGTGAACACCGGGGAGCTGTTTTTT
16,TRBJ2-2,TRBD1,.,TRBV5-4,CASSYTGQGDTGELFF,TGTGCCAGCAGCTACACGGGACAGGGTGACACCGGGGAGCTGTTTTTT
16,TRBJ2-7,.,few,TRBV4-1,CASSLPPLNNYYEQYF,TGCGCCAGCAGCCTACCCCCCCTAAACAACTACTACGAGCAGTACTTC
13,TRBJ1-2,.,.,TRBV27,CASSLTVGDGYTF,TGTGCCAGCAGTCTCACTGTAGGGGATGGCTACACCTTC
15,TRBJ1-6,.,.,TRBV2,CASSRRADTNSPLHF,TGTGCCAGCAGTCGGAGAGCTGATACCAATTCACCCCTCCACTTT
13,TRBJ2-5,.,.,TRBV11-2,CASSQGYQETQYF,TGTGCCAGCAGCCAGGGCTATCAAGAGACCCAGTACTTC
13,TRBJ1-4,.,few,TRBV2,CASRRQRNEKLFF,TGTGCCAGCAGGAGACAGCGAAATGAAAAACTGTTTTTT
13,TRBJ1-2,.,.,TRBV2,CASSEIGGRGYTF,TGTGCCAGCAGTGAAATAGGGGGAAGAGGCTACACCTTC
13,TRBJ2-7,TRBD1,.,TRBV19,CASSPTGGVEQYF,TGTGCCAGTAGTCCGACAGGGGGGGTCGAGCAGTACTTC
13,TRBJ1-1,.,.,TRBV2,CASSVERGTEAFF,TGTGCCAGCAGTGTCGAGCGGGGCACTGAAGCTTTCTTT
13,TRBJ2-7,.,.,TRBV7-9,CSSSQVPTYEQYF,TGTTCCAGCAGCCAAGTCCCTACCTACGAGCAGTACTTC
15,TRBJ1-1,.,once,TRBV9,CASSEADSLNTEAFF,TGTGCCAGCAGCGAGGCGGACAGCTTGAACACTGAAGCTTTCTTT
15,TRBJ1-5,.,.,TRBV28,CASSLRQRSNQPQHF,TGTGCCAGCAGTTTGAGGCAGCGTAGTAATCAGCCCCAGCATTTT
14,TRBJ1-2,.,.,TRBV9,CASSLGTTNYGYTF,TGTGCCAGCAGCCTAGGGACAACAAACTATGGCTACACCTTC
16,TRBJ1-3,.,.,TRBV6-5,CASSSGAGHSGNTIYF,TGTGCCAGCAGTTCAGGGGCCGGACACTCTGGAAACACCATATATTTT
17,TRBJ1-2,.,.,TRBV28,CASSSQWGTQGSYGYTF,TGTGCCAGCAGCTCCCAGTGGGGGACACAAGGATCCTATGGCTACACCTTC
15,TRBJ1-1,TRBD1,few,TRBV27,CASSFSPGQPLEAFF,TGTGCCAGCAGTTTTTCTCCGGGACAGCCCCTTGAAGCTTTCTTT
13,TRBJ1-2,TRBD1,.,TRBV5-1,CASSLSTGGGYTF,TGCGCCAGCAGCTTGAGTACAGGGGGTGGCTACACCTTC
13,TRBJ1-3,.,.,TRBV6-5,CASIQAGGNTIYF,TGTGCCAGCATCCAGGCGGGAGGAAACACCATATATTTT
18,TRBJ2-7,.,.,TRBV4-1,CASSQNTGSKSSFYEQYF,TGCGCCAGCAGCCAAAATACAGGGAGCAAATCGTCCTTCTACGAGCAGTACTTC
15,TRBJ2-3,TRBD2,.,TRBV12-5,CASGPGLAYTDTQYF,TGTGCTAGTGGCCCGGGACTAGCGTACACAGATACGCAGTATTTT
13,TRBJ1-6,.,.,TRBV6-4,CASSVQENSPLHF,TGTGCCAGCAGTGTTCAGGAAAATTCACCCCTCCACTTT
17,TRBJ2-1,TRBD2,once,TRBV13,CASSLGFLAGSYNEQFF,TGTGCCAGCAGCTTAGGGTTTCTAGCGGGCTCCTACAATGAGCAGTTCTTC